Included here is one T cell receptor beta chain sequence, with context. This clonotype was detected many times. Its target antigen remains unknown. Within one base of it there is no much larger clone, and no base qualities were kept. The data are from a study of CD8+CD57+ T cells in acquired aplastic anemia (dated by TCRdb to the late 2010s). As for the study more broadly: A mean of about 3.2 ug of DNA, ranging from roughly 0.19 to 27.4 ug, was extracted from sorted CD4+ and CD8+ cells. Mean read counts for healthy donor samples were 8.5 million to 10.8 million for CD4+ cells and about 12 million for CD8+ cells. General findings and caveats noted by the study authors: Between patients and healthy controls, no significant difference in CD8+ Simpson's diversity was found (P=0.060). Around 30 CD8+ CDR3 sequences were shared between patients and controls but appeared highly expressed in patients and within their immunodominant clones.

Germline trimming: 7 bases from V, 7 bases from J; junction bases outside gene matches: 6. Sequences MNHEY (CDR1) and SMNVEV (CDR2) are obtained from the germline V gene (reference sequence). Its CDR3 holds 12 amino acids, cysteine through phenylalanine. The read is trimmed to its CDR3 DNA, 36 bases read in frame from base 1. The study deep-sequenced TCR repertoires of sorted CD4+ and CD8+ blood T cells from severe aplastic anemia patients and healthy subjects. Ficoll-Paque density gradient centrifugation was used to isolate peripheral blood mononuclear cells. Before DNA was extracted, CD4+ and CD8+ T cells were sorted using either FACS or magnetic beads. Genomic DNA was used as template for profiling of TCR beta VDJ combinations and CDR3 sequences. An Illumina HiSeq 2000 was the platform used for TCR repertoire sequencing. In the source study's methods: TRBV/TRBJ rearrangement plots, CDR3 size and DJ length profiles, and Simpson's diversity index were used to assess repertoires. The most abundant DNA sequence in the deep sequencing data was defined as the immunodominant clone. CDR3 amino acid sequences were screened for sharing across subjects and compared with published repertoires and the VDJdb database. TCRdb reran the public reads through fastp at Q25 and MiXCR, keeping productive beta chains. Rows with a matching CDR3 protein are joined into one entry that keeps the most common DNA and genes. TCRdb's processing, not the study's, gives the V and J calls here. In this sample the table shows tens of thousands of distinct CDR3 sequences, over 35% of which occur a single time. Jointly, the top ten make up 65% to 80% of the sample.

The TCR sequence derives from a human donor in good health, serving as a control. The rearrangement combines TRBV27 with TRBJ1-2; 7 middle bases align to TRBD1. Sequenced: sorted CD4+, CD8+, or CD8+CD57+ T cells (not recorded which) from PBMCs. CDR3 loop: CASTSGGGGYTF. The nucleotides read TGTGCCAGCACCTCAGGGGGAGGTGGCTACACCTTC.